A selection of T cell receptor beta chains follows, all from one sample in a study of technical replicates of blood from a handful of donors. Here immunoSEQ multiplex PCR was the method, and the copy in TCRdb shows in-frame clones only, minus some. The sample holds tens of thousands of clones, 85% to 95% seen once. Sequences were obtained from T cells isolated from PBMCs. The receptor set was obtained from a human donor in good health. The CDR3 runs from the conserved cysteine through the conserved F or W. Fields, in order: V gene, CDR3 length, J gene, CDR3 protein.

TRBV7-2	14	TRBJ2-5	CASSLGRGLETQYF
TRBV11-3	15	TRBJ2-7	CASSLIYGQTYEQYF
TRBV9	16	TRBJ2-2	CASSVLQTANTGELFF
TRBV30	13	TRBJ1-2	CAWSVSTNYGYTF
TRBV11-2	13	TRBJ2-5	CASSRAAQETQYF
TRBV5-6	13	TRBJ2-2	CASSPQGTGELFF
TRBV4-1	15	TRBJ2-7	CASSQDLRLSYEQYF
TRBV27	14	TRBJ2-7	CASREGREVVEQYF
TRBV9	18	TRBJ2-3	CASSARGMASGFGDTQYF
TRBV7-3	17	TRBJ2-1	CASSLTDAGGPYNEQFF
TRBV19	14	TRBJ1-5	CASSLGTGFQPQHF
TRBV18	13	TRBJ2-7	CASSPSGSGEQYF
TRBV30	13	TRBJ1-5	CAWSQQGNQPQHF
TRBV9	14	TRBJ2-1	CASSVAGGSSEQFF
TRBV29-1	15	TRBJ2-7	CSVVGGRVGGYEQYF
TRBV19	14	TRBJ2-3	CASSIDRQTDTQYF
TRBV9	15	TRBJ2-3	CASSVEGQGRDTQYF
TRBV30	14	TRBJ1-1	CAWRRGGGNTEAFF
TRBV4-3	18	TRBJ2-1	CASSQTLAGEWGYNEQFF
TRBV27	19	TRBJ2-6	CASSSGLGQGAPGANVLTF
TRBV7-9	19	TRBJ2-7	CASSLETGITSSDSYEQYF
TRBV27	14	TRBJ1-2	CASSGGHGAYGYTF
TRBV6-4	16	TRBJ2-2	CASSDSFREIGGELFF
TRBV11-2	14	TRBJ1-3	CASSLGGDGNTIYF
TRBV6-1	12	TRBJ1-1	CASSEYPLAAFF
TRBV7-9	13	TRBJ1-5	CASSREGNQPQHF
TRBV28	12	TRBJ1-2	CASGRGYYGYTF
TRBV6-1	14	TRBJ2-1	CASCDRGQNNEQFF
TRBV29-1	13	TRBJ1-1	CSAGQGKNTEAFF
TRBV5-5	15	TRBJ2-3	CASSSTGVSTDTQYF
TRBV28	13	TRBJ2-7	CASGTGESYEQYF
TRBV13	13	TRBJ2-1	CASSLMQGGEQFF
TRBV7-3	13	TRBJ1-2	CASSLGTNYGYTF
TRBV5-1	11	TRBJ1-1	CASSSNTEAFF
TRBV4-1	16	TRBJ2-2	CASSQESRRNAGELFF
TRBV7-2	14	TRBJ1-1	CASSLVGGNTEAFF
TRBV29-1	11	TRBJ1-1	CSVQGVAEAFF
TRBV7-2	17	TRBJ2-1	CASSPAILAGTLNEQFF
TRBV5-1	13	TRBJ1-1	CASSLGQGSEAFF
TRBV7-9	16	TRBJ1-5	CASSLSQGAGNQPQHF
TRBV4-1	14	TRBJ2-7	CASSHQREEYEQYF
TRBV6-1	12	TRBJ2-2	CASSLSTGELFF
TRBV27	14	TRBJ2-5	CASSLGRAIETQYF
TRBV6-8	8	TRBJ2-7	CASSSGLF
TRBV28	14	TRBJ2-1	CASTPGLAGGEQFF
TRBV4-2	15	TRBJ2-7	CASSQTGTTSYEQYF
TRBV19	13	TRBJ1-1	CASSEHLNTEAFF
TRBV6-5	16	TRBJ2-3	CASSYSWESVTDTQYF
TRBV7-6	16	TRBJ1-2	CASSTRPDRASDGYTF
TRBV10-2	16	TRBJ2-2	CASKSLAGGRTGELFF
TRBV5-1	11	TRBJ2-1	CASSYNNEQFF
TRBV2	14	TRBJ1-1	CASSRQGVYTEAFF
TRBV7-8	14	TRBJ2-7	CASSLAAGPYEQYF
TRBV7-2	16	TRBJ2-3	CASSPGLAGPTDTQYF
TRBV20-1	11	TRBJ1-5	CSASRGQPQHF
TRBV6-5	13	TRBJ1-1	CASSLGHNTEAFF
TRBV19	13	TRBJ2-7	CASSLDRDHEQYF
TRBV27	16	TRBJ2-1	CASSLLAGNLYNEQFF
TRBV28	15	TRBJ1-3	CASSIDRGHGNTIYF